Listed below are T cell receptor beta chains from one sample, sequenced in a study of CD8 T cells in Susac syndrome. TCRdb reprocessed the immunoSEQ multiplex PCR reads via MiXCR and lists one record per CDR3 protein. The data show roughly 150,000 distinct CDR3 sequences, approximately 93% seen once. Sequenced: CD8+ T cells from PBMCs. These receptors all come from a human donor with multiple sclerosis. Both conserved end residues are part of each CDR3. A D gene is named only where the DNA matches it firmly. Clone size is stated in some rows and not others, as once, few, many or a class when expanded.

D gene	clone size	J gene	V gene	CDR3 DNA	CDR3 protein
TRBD1	.	TRBJ2-1	TRBV20-1	TGCAGTGCTTGGGACAGAAATGAGCAGTTCTTC	CSAWDRNEQFF
.	.	TRBJ2-1	TRBV20-1	TGCAGTGCTAGAGATCTGGGCCGATGGGGGAATGAGCAGTTCTTC	CSARDLGRWGNEQFF
TRBD1	.	TRBJ2-1	TRBV14	TGTGCCAGCAGCCCTAGGGGGCATGAGCAGTTCTTC	CASSPRGHEQFF
TRBD2	.	TRBJ2-5	TRBV9	TGTGCCAGCACCGGTAGCGGGGGGGCCGGGGAGACCCAGTACTTC	CASTGSGGAGETQYF
TRBD2	.	TRBJ2-7	TRBV7-9	TGTGCCAGCACCTCGCCCGCGACTAGCGGTACCTACGAGCAGTACTTC	CASTSPATSGTYEQYF
TRBD2	.	TRBJ2-7	TRBV4-2	TGTGCCAGCAGCCAAGTTATAGGTAGCGGGGGATTCGAGCAGTACTTC	CASSQVIGSGGFEQYF
TRBD2	.	TRBJ2-1	TRBV27	TGTGCCAGCAGTTTGACTAGCGACTCCTACAATGAGCAGTTCTTC	CASSLTSDSYNEQFF
TRBD1	.	TRBJ1-1	TRBV20-1	TGCAGTGCCAGACCGACGGTACGACAGGGGAAATTCTCGGGCACTGAAGCTTTCTTT	CSARPTVRQGKFSGTEAFF
TRBD2	once	TRBJ2-1	TRBV9	TGTGCCAGCAGCGACAGTGGGGCGGGGGATGAGCAGTTCTTC	CASSDSGAGDEQFF
.	.	TRBJ2-7	TRBV28	TGTGCCAGCAGTTTGCGGACATTCGTGGAGCAGTACTTC	CASSLRTFVEQYF